This record covers a single T cell receptor (beta chain). The source of the sample is a study of blood T cell repertoires in COVID-19. Study summary: Italy, Spain and the United States were the sources of the convalescent and acute COVID-19 samples.

With 5 bases removed from V and 2 bases from J, the gap between germline ends came to 18 bases. The CDR3 runs to 16 residues. CDR1 is SEHNR, CDR2 FQNEAQ, per germline (reference sequence). The data were produced by immunoSEQ multiplex PCR, yet TCRdb's version contains in-frame clones alone and is incomplete. The sample lists 310,000 or so clones, approximately 88% occurring once. This sequence originates from a woman aged 18-30 years who had recovered from COVID-19. Sequencing input: PBMCs or T cells enriched from blood (not recorded which). The chain combines TRBV7-9 with TRBJ1-2; a weak D match, TRBD1 (5 bases). This CDR3 is CASSPLSAGINYGYTF. DNA for the CDR3: TGTGCCAGCAGCCCCCTATCGGCAGGGATAAACTATGGCTACACCTTC.